Shown below are 23 T cell receptor beta chains from a single sample sequenced in a study of T cell responses to AZD1222 COVID-19 vaccine. The method was immunoSEQ multiplex PCR; TCRdb's version includes in-frame clones alone and lacks a portion of them. The table shows approximately 70,000 clones, with 80% occurring only once. The sample consisted of peripheral blood, taken 28 days after the second AZD1222 dose. The source is an adult who received the AZD1222 COVID-19 vaccine.

This rearrangement joins TRBV13 to TRBJ1-2, with D unresolved. The CDR3 extends over 12 amino acids. V was clipped by 5 bases and J by 5 bases, with 9 bases between them. From germline, CDR1 is PRHDT and CDR2 FYEKMQ (reference sequence). The CDR3: CASSAGWYGYTF. For the CDR3, the DNA is TGTGCCAGCAGCGCCGGATGGTATGGCTACACCTTC.

The chain links TRBV30 to TRBJ1-3, with 8 bases lining up with TRBD1. The J segment lost 3 bases and the V segment lost 0 bases, leaving 4 bases of the junction unmatched. The CDR3 covers 15 residues. Germline V CDR1 and CDR2: GTSNPN, SVGIG (reference sequence). CDR3 nucleotides: TGTGCCTGGAGTGTACGGGACAGGCGTGGAAACACCATATATTTT. This gives the protein CAWSVRDRRGNTIYF.

CDR3: CASLRGGSYTQYF. For the CDR3, the DNA is TGTGCCAGCCTGAGGGGGGGATCGTATACGCAGTATTTT. The rearrangement links TRBV2 to TRBJ2-3, with D perhaps TRBD2 (7 bases). The germline CDR1 and CDR2 sequences are SNHLY and FYNNEI. This CDR3 comprises 13 residues. With 8 bases removed from V and 7 bases from J, the gap between germline ends came to 16 bases.

This clone has just a few counts. The J gene is TRBJ1-2, the V gene TRBV12-3 or TRBV12-4; D not certain. V was trimmed by 5 bases and J by 8 bases, leaving 9 bases between them. The CDR3 covers 11 residues. The CDR3 reads CASSTEEGYTF. The CDR3 DNA follows: TGTGCCAGCAGTACGGAGGAAGGCTACACCTTC.

This clone was detected a few times. The chain employs TRBV10-3 and TRBJ1-1, with D unresolved. With 8 bases removed from V and 4 bases from J, the gap between germline ends came to 8 bases. The CDR3 covers 11 residues. Per the germline V gene, CDR1 is ENHRY and CDR2 is SYGVKD. The CDR3 DNA is TGTGCCATCGGGCTCGGCACTGAAGCTTTCTTT. This gives the protein CAIGLGTEAFF.

This clone occurred a few times. The chain uses TRBV9 and TRBJ2-3; D is unresolved. The germline V gene encodes CDR1 SGDLS and CDR2 YYNGEE. The CDR3 sequence is 17 residues long. Trimming shortened V by 3 bases and J by 1 base, and 18 bases separated the two germline ends. The CDR3 coding sequence is TGTGCCAGCAGCGGTTCAGGCGGCAGGCTGCGCACAGATACGCAGTATTTT. Its protein product is CASSGSGGRLRTDTQYF.

The rearrangement uses TRBV10-3 and TRBJ2-7; D call uncertain. CDR1 and CDR2 from the germline V gene are ENHRY and SYGVKD. The CDR3 contains 15 residues. V lost 6 bases and J 1 base, leaving 16 bases between the germline ends. The CDR3 DNA follows: TGTGCCATCAGGGGTTCTGGGCAGGATTCCTACGAGCAGTACTTC. Encoded protein: CAIRGSGQDSYEQYF.

This rearrangement joins TRBV2 to TRBJ2-7, with a possible D match to TRBD2 (5 bases). This CDR3 contains 13 residues. The V end was cut by 5 bases, the J end by 4 bases, with 12 bases between. Germline-derived CDR1 and CDR2 are SNHLY and FYNNEI. This CDR3 is CASSTARTYEQYF. The CDR3 region has the DNA TGTGCCAGCAGTACTGCGAGGACTTACGAGCAGTACTTC.

This clone was counted a single time. The gene calls are TRBV4-3 and TRBJ1-1; D call uncertain. Germline V lookup: CDR1 LGHNA, CDR2 YSLEER. The CDR3 runs 15 residues. The germline V and J ends were trimmed by 2 bases and 0 bases, with 10 bases remaining between them. The CDR3 sequence is CASSQQAGMNTEAFF. The CDR3 DNA follows: TGCGCCAGCAGCCAACAGGCAGGAATGAACACTGAAGCTTTCTTT.

The chain combines TRBV18 with TRBJ1-1, with D maybe TRBD1 (6 bases). Trimming shortened V by 2 bases and J by 3 bases, and 10 bases separated the two germline ends. The CDR3 totals 14 residues. CDR1 is KGHSH, CDR2 LQKENI, per germline. Here the CDR3 reads CASSPSRGDTEAFF. The CDR3 nucleotides are TGTGCCAGCTCACCAAGCAGGGGTGACACTGAAGCTTTCTTT. The full variable domain, in which reference TRBV18 and TRBJ1-1 provide the parts outside the CDR3, is NAGVMQNPRHLVRRRGQEARLRCSPMKGHSHVYWYRQLPEEGLKFMVYLQKENIIDESGMPKERFSAEFPKEGPSILRIQQVVRGDSAAYFCASSPSRGDTEAFFGQGTRLTVV.

The chain has TRBV20-1 and TRBJ2-1; TRBD2 is a possible D gene (5 bases). V gave up 3 bases and J gave up 10 bases, with 19 bases separating them. This CDR3 contains 14 residues. The germline V gene has CDR1 DFQATT and CDR2 SNEGSKA (reference sequence). The CDR3 spells CSASSPVTPGEQFF. The DNA for the CDR3 is TGCAGTGCTAGTAGTCCCGTCACCCCGGGGGAGCAGTTCTTC.

In DNA, the CDR3 is TGTGCCAGCAGTCTTCCGACAGGGGGCGCATTTGGCTACACCTTC. Its translation: CASSLPTGGAFGYTF. The chain recombines TRBV6-2 or TRBV6-3 with TRBJ1-2; 10 nucleotides agree with TRBD1. V shed 5 bases, J shed 7 bases, and the junction held 10 bases outside the gene matches. Germline loops: CDR1 MNHEY, CDR2 SVGEGT. CDR3 length: 15 residues.

This sequence joins TRBV5-4 and TRBJ1-3; D unclear. V was cut by 1 base and J by 0 bases, with 2 bases left in between. The CDR3 covers 13 residues. Germline CDR1 and CDR2: SGHNT and YYREEE (reference sequence). The CDR3 loop reads CASSLNSGNTIYF. As DNA, the CDR3 is TGTGCCAGCAGCTTGAACTCTGGAAACACCATATATTTT.

The chain combines TRBV7-8 with TRBJ2-3, with 7 bases identical to TRBD2. The CDR3 length is 14 residues. In germline, CDR1 is SGHVS, CDR2 FQNEAQ. The junction had 4 bases not matched to a gene; V was cut back by 5 bases and J by 2 bases. The CDR3 DNA reads as TGTGCCAGCAGCCGGGACTACCTCACAGATACGCAGTATTTT. This gives the protein CASSRDYLTDTQYF.

The rearrangement links TRBV18 to TRBJ1-3; D possibly corresponds to TRBD1 (6 bases). Per germline, CDR1 KGHSH and CDR2 LQKENI. Trimming took 6 bases from V and 4 from J, leaving 22 bases between them. The CDR3 has 17 amino acids. DNA for the CDR3: TGTGCCAGCTCTCAATCCGGGGGCTCGCGTGGGGGAAACACCATATATTTT. It encodes CASSQSGGSRGGNTIYF.

Only a few counts were recorded for this clone. This chain uses TRBV4-1 with TRBJ2-3, with 12 bases lining up with TRBD2. The CDR3 has 17 amino acids. Germline assignment: CDR1 MGHRA and CDR2 YSYEKL. V trimming: 4 bases; J trimming: 3 bases; junction bases outside the gene matches: 8. CDR3 nucleotides: TGCGCCAGCAGCCCCCTACCTAGCGGGGGGGGGACAGATACGCAGTATTTT. Translating it yields CASSPLPSGGGTDTQYF.

The chain joins TRBV12-1 to TRBJ2-3; TRBD2, the table's D call, was not compared with the DNA. TRBV12-1 is an annotated pseudogene. There are 15 residues in the CDR3. CDR3 in DNA: TGTGCCAGCAGCTTTGGACTAGCGGGCACAGATACGCAGTATTTT. Translated, it gives CASSFGLAGTDTQYF.

V gene TRBV30 combines with J gene TRBJ2-3, with 12 bases identical to TRBD2. Germline V gives CDR1 GTSNPN, CDR2 SVGIG (reference sequence). This CDR3 comprises 15 residues. Germline trimming cut 4 bases from V and 5 bases from J; bases unmatched to any gene: 7. CDR3 nucleotide sequence: TGTGCCTGGACTAGCGGGGGGGCTTGGATAGATACGCAGTATTTT. This encodes CAWTSGGAWIDTQYF.

This chain joins TRBV7-2 and TRBJ2-7; TRBD1 aligns across 9 bases. This CDR3 spans 16 amino acids. The germline CDR1 and CDR2 sequences are SGHTA and FQGNSA. The junction had 8 bases not matched to a gene; V was cut back by 2 bases and J by 3 bases. In DNA, the CDR3 is TGTGCCAGCAGCTTATTGGAGGGACAGGGATTCTACGAGCAGTACTTC. Protein sequence: CASSLLEGQGFYEQYF.

With respect to this clone: The junction does not match germline at one end; this may be a read error. This sequence joins TRBV7-8 and TRBJ2-7; 8 bases are a match to TRBD1. CDR1 is SGHVS, CDR2 FQNEAQ, per germline. The CDR3 runs 16 residues. This CDR3 reads CASSPTLSGTGFVPHF. The CDR3 DNA reads as TGTGCCAGCAGCCCGACCCTATCCGGGACAGGTTTTGTCCCACACTTC.

The V gene is TRBV3-1 (or the pseudogene TRBV3-2), the J gene TRBJ2-3, with TRBD2 matching 7 bases. Germline lookup yields CDR1 LGHDT and CDR2 YNNKEL (reference sequence). The V and J ends lost 3 bases and 5 bases, in that order; junction bases with no gene match: 8. The CDR3 totals 15 residues. CDR3 amino acids: CASSQRAGMLDTQYF. CDR3 in DNA: TGTGCCAGCAGCCAGAGAGCGGGGATGTTAGATACGCAGTATTTT.

The rearrangement links TRBV5-6 to TRBJ2-5, with 7 bases that match TRBD1. The CDR3 spans 14 residues. The germline V gene encodes CDR1 SGHDT and CDR2 YYEEEE. Trimming at V came to 4 bases and at J to 1 base, leaving 4 bases not matched to a gene. The CDR3 DNA reads TGTGCCAGCAGCCAGGGGACAGCCCAAGAGACCCAGTACTTC. It encodes CASSQGTAQETQYF.

V usage is TRBV2 and J usage is TRBJ2-1, with 7 bases aligning to TRBD1. CDR1 is SNHLY and CDR2 is FYNNEI in the germline V gene. The CDR3 contains 14 residues. With 6 bases clipped from V and 3 bases from J, the junction kept 5 bases outside the gene matches. The CDR3 region has the DNA TGTGCCAGCAGCCACGACAGGGACTACAATGAGCAGTTCTTC. Translating it yields CASSHDRDYNEQFF.